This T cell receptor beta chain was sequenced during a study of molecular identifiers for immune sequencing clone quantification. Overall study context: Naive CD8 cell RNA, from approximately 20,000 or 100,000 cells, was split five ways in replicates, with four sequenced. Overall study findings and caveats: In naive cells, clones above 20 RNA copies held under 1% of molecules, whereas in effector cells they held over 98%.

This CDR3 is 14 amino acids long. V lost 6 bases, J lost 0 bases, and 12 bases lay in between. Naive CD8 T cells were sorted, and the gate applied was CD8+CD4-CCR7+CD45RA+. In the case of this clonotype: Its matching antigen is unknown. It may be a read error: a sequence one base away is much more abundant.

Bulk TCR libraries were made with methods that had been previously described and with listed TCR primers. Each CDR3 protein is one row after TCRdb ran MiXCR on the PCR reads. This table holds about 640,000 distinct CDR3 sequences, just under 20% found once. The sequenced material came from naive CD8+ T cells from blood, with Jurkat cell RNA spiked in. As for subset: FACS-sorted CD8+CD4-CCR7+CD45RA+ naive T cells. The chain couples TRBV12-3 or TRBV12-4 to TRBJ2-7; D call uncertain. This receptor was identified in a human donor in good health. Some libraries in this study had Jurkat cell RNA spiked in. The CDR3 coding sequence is TGTGCCAGCAGCTACAGTCACCCCTCCTACGAGCAGTACTTC. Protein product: CASSYSHPSYEQYF.